Listed here are 25 T cell receptor beta chains from one sample, sequenced in a study of cytomegalovirus exposure and HLA in healthy donors. Use of 60 Vbeta and 13 Jbeta primers characterized the PCR. Clones were sequenced by immunoSEQ multiplex PCR, and TCRdb holds only the in-frame ones, with some missing. The repertoire holds around 85,000 clones, with 65% to 75% as singletons. Material for sequencing was PBMCs. The source is a man aged 55-75 years in good health and CMV-seronegative.

The J gene is TRBJ1-1, the V gene TRBV5-1; D not certain. The CDR3 covers 15 residues. The V gene's germline CDR1 is SGHRS and CDR2 YFSETQ. Trimming stripped 1 base from V and 4 bases from J, with 14 bases between. CDR3 coding DNA: TGCGCCAGCAGCTTGTCCCACATCGCGGGCACTGAAGCTTTCTTT. It is translated as CASSLSHIAGTEAFF.

The chain links TRBV5-1 to TRBJ1-1; D is uncertain. Per the germline V gene, CDR1 is SGHRS and CDR2 is YFSETQ. Deletions cut 0 bases from V and 1 base from J, with 7 bases between. There are 14 residues in the CDR3. CDR3 nucleotide sequence: TGCGCCAGCAGCTTGGAGCCCCAGAACACTGAAGCTTTCTTT. This encodes CASSLEPQNTEAFF.

The DNA for the CDR3 is TGTGCCAGTATCCTTCGGGGACGGGGGGACACTGAAGCTTTCTTT. This codes for CASILRGRGDTEAFF. The V call is TRBV19, the J call TRBJ1-1; TRBD1 might be the D (5 bases). V lost 7 bases and J 3 bases, leaving 18 bases between the germline ends. The CDR3 sequence is 15 residues long. Germline V gene lookup returns CDR1 LNHDA and CDR2 SQIVND (reference sequence).

The rearrangement links TRBV5-1 to TRBJ2-7; 7 positions match TRBD1. V gave up 3 bases and J gave up 3 bases; unmatched junction bases: 9. The germline V gene encodes CDR1 SGHRS and CDR2 YFSETQ. This CDR3 has 15 residues. CDR3 nucleotide sequence: TGCGCCAGCAGCTCACCCCTGACAGGGATCTACGAGCAGTACTTC. Translated, it gives CASSSPLTGIYEQYF.

This clone was picked up a small number of times. V gene TRBV7-9 combines with J gene TRBJ2-1; a possible D gene is TRBD2 (5 bases). The CDR3 contains 15 residues. Germline values: CDR1 SEHNR, CDR2 FQNEAQ (reference sequence). The V gene lost 5 bases and the J gene lost 7 bases, with 18 bases spanning the gap. The DNA of the CDR3 is TGTGCCAGCAGCCCGCCCAAGGGTACGGGGAATGAGCAGTTCTTC. It translates to CASSPPKGTGNEQFF.

This sequence joins TRBV5-1 and TRBJ1-1, with D tentatively TRBD1 (6 bases). The CDR3 length is 13 residues. Trimming shortened V by 0 bases and J by 7 bases, and 10 bases separated the two germline ends. Germline assignment: CDR1 SGHRS and CDR2 YFSETQ. The CDR3 is CASSLEGVGEAFF. The CDR3 DNA reads TGCGCCAGCAGCTTGGAGGGGGTAGGTGAAGCTTTCTTT.

The sample holds a few counts of this clone. The chain carries TRBV6-4 and TRBJ1-1; 7 bases match TRBD1. Trimming cost V 4 bases and J 5 bases; bases outside gene matches: 7. Germline V gives CDR1 MRHNA, CDR2 SNTAGT. CDR3 length equals 14 residues. This CDR3 is CASSARDSGTEAFF. The CDR3 DNA is TGTGCCAGCAGTGCCCGGGACAGTGGTACTGAAGCTTTCTTT.

This clone was detected only once. The genes are TRBV10-2 and TRBJ2-5; a weak D match, TRBD1 (6 bases). Trimming removed 4 bases at V and 5 bases at J, with 14 bases between. The CDR3 spans 14 residues. The germline V gene encodes CDR1 WSHSY and CDR2 SAAADI. In nucleotides, the CDR3 is TGCGCCAGCAGTGCCGCTCGAAGGGGGGAGACCCAGTACTTC. Its protein is CASSAARRGETQYF.

The count of this clone is one. The chain carries TRBV30 and TRBJ1-1, with D unclear. Germline V gene lookup returns CDR1 GTSNPN and CDR2 SVGIG (reference sequence). The CDR3 is 12 amino acids. The V and J ends lost 4 bases and 0 bases respectively, with 6 bases between them. CDR3 nucleotides: TGTGCCTGGACAGAAATGAACACTGAAGCTTTCTTT. Translated, it gives CAWTEMNTEAFF.

The CDR3 loop is CASSLPKTGGRTEAFF. The CDR3 DNA reads TGTGCCAGCAGCCTACCAAAGACAGGGGGGCGGACTGAAGCTTTCTTT. The chain is built from TRBV5-6 and TRBJ1-1; 9 bases map to TRBD1. There are 16 residues in the CDR3. J gave up 5 bases and V 4 bases, and 12 bases lay outside the gene matches. Germline V gives CDR1 SGHDT, CDR2 YYEEEE.

The J gene is TRBJ2-1, the V gene TRBV5-6; TRBD2 agrees at 13 bases. The V and J ends lost 4 bases and 5 bases, in that order; junction bases with no gene match: 6. The CDR3 has 16 residues. Germline V gives CDR1 SGHDT, CDR2 YYEEEE. The chain's CDR3 is CASSRTSGGPDNEQFF. CDR3 DNA: TGTGCCAGCAGCAGGACTAGCGGGGGCCCAGACAATGAGCAGTTCTTC.

CDR3 residues: CAINITGQGNTEAFF. The CDR3 DNA sequence: TGTGCCATCAATATAACTGGACAGGGGAACACTGAAGCTTTCTTT. The V gene is TRBV6-5, the J gene TRBJ1-1; TRBD1 aligns across 8 bases. Trimming cost V 10 bases and J 1 base; bases outside gene matches: 11. The length of the CDR3 is 15 residues. Looked up from germline, CDR1 is MNHEY and CDR2 is SVGAGI.

The chain carries TRBV5-1 and TRBJ2-5; 8 bases align to TRBD1. The CDR3 loop spans 16 amino acids. Trimming cost V 0 bases and J 5 bases; bases outside gene matches: 9. CDR1 SGHRS and CDR2 YFSETQ come from the germline V gene. CDR3 residues: CASSLAETGDGETQYF. The CDR3 DNA sequence: TGCGCCAGCAGCTTGGCGGAGACAGGGGATGGGGAGACCCAGTACTTC.

This rearrangement joins TRBV4-1 to TRBJ2-7; weak D call: TRBD2 (6 bases). In germline, CDR1 is MGHRA, CDR2 YSYEKL. V was shortened by 4 bases and J by 2 bases, with 9 bases between the two germline ends. CDR3 length: 13 amino acids. CDR3 amino acids: CASSPSEAYEQYF. Written as DNA, the CDR3 is TGCGCCAGCAGCCCTAGCGAGGCCTACGAGCAGTACTTC.

The V call is TRBV25-1, the J call TRBJ1-4; 8 nucleotides match TRBD1. V was pared by 5 bases and J by 3 bases, with 8 bases of the junction left unmatched. This CDR3 has 16 residues. Germline CDR1 is MGHDK and CDR2 is SYGVNS. Written as DNA, the CDR3 is TGTGCCAGCAGTTCAGTTAAGACAGGGGCTAATGAAAAACTGTTTTTT. Translation gives CASSSVKTGANEKLFF.

The rearrangement uses TRBV10-3 and TRBJ1-1, with D perhaps matching TRBD1 (5 bases). This CDR3 is built from 13 residues. CDR1 is ENHRY, CDR2 SYGVKD, per germline. Trimming removed 4 bases at V and 4 bases at J, with 10 bases between. The DNA for the CDR3 is TGTGCCATCAGTGGTCAGGGTCGCACTGAAGCTTTCTTT. Translation: CAISGQGRTEAFF.

This chain links TRBV19 with TRBJ1-5; 11 bases map to TRBD1. Germline V gene lookup returns CDR1 LNHDA and CDR2 SQIVND (reference sequence). The trim removed 7 bases at V and 7 bases at J, leaving 9 bases unmatched. There are 15 residues in the CDR3. The CDR3 reads CASTMGQGGIQPQHF. The CDR3 DNA is TGTGCCAGTACTATGGGACAGGGGGGCATCCAGCCCCAGCATTTT.

The genes are TRBV6-1 and TRBJ2-5; 7 bases align to TRBD2. The germline gives CDR1 MNHNS, CDR2 SASEGT. The CDR3 loop spans 15 amino acids. Trimming cost V 8 bases and J 1 base; bases outside gene matches: 10. CDR3 coding DNA: TGTGCCAGCTCGATGGGTAGCGGGTTCCAAGAGACCCAGTACTTC. It specifies CASSMGSGFQETQYF.

The gene calls are TRBV2 and TRBJ2-3; TRBD2 agrees at 10 bases. This CDR3 is 16 amino acids long. V was pared by 4 bases and J by 3 bases, with 7 bases of the junction left unmatched. Germline CDR1 and CDR2: SNHLY and FYNNEI. CDR3 amino acids: CASSATSSGGTDTQYF. For the CDR3, the DNA is TGTGCCAGCAGTGCTACCTCTAGCGGGGGAACAGATACGCAGTATTTT.

This chain links TRBV25-1 with TRBJ1-1, with a weak D call TRBD1 (5 bases). The CDR3 spans 14 residues. V gave up 2 bases and J gave up 6 bases, with 13 bases separating them. Germline lookup yields CDR1 MGHDK and CDR2 SYGVNS. The CDR3 loop reads CASSEPGMVPEAFF. Here the CDR3 DNA reads TGTGCCAGCAGTGAACCAGGGATGGTCCCTGAAGCTTTCTTT.

This chain connects TRBV30 to TRBJ1-2; D may be TRBD1 (5 bases). V lost 0 bases to trimming and J lost 8 bases, with 16 bases between them. The germline V gene encodes CDR1 GTSNPN and CDR2 SVGIG (reference sequence). This CDR3 spans 14 amino acids. CDR3 DNA: TGTGCCTGGAGTGTACGGTCAGGGCCAAGGGGCTACACCTTC. It is translated as CAWSVRSGPRGYTF.

The count of this clone is one. The chain uses TRBV5-1 and TRBJ2-1, with 8 nucleotides matching TRBD1. The germline gives CDR1 SGHRS, CDR2 YFSETQ. Trimming cost V 6 bases and J 8 bases; bases outside gene matches: 13. The CDR3 covers 15 residues. CDR3 in amino acids: CASTSPRTGRHEQFF. CDR3 coding DNA: TGCGCCAGCACCTCCCCCCGGACAGGGAGGCATGAGCAGTTCTTC.

The J gene is TRBJ2-5, the V gene TRBV7-2; 9 bases align to TRBD2. Germline assignment: CDR1 SGHTA and CDR2 FQGNSA. The ends lost 1 base at V and 1 base at J; junction bases unmatched: 1. This CDR3 has 15 amino acids. The CDR3 bases are TGTGCCAGCAGCTTAGGACTAGCGGCCCAAGAGACCCAGTACTTC. This codes for CASSLGLAAQETQYF.

The V gene is TRBV7-3, the J gene TRBJ2-1, with 9 nucleotides matching TRBD2. Germline V CDR1 and CDR2: SGHTA, FQGTGA. Trimming removed 6 bases from V and 5 bases from J; junction bases left unmatched: 5. There are 14 residues in the CDR3. Written as DNA, the CDR3 is TGTGCCAGCAGGACCAGCGGGGGGAACAATGAGCAGTTCTTC. Protein: CASRTSGGNNEQFF.

The rearrangement links TRBV5-1 to TRBJ2-5, with 10 bases that match TRBD2. J was trimmed by 5 bases and V by 0 bases; bases with no gene match: 10. The CDR3 extends over 17 amino acids. Germline V CDR1 and CDR2: SGHRS, YFSETQ. CDR3 nucleotides: TGCGCCAGCAGCTTGGCCTGGACAAGCGGGGGGGGTGAGACCCAGTACTTC. It encodes CASSLAWTSGGGETQYF.